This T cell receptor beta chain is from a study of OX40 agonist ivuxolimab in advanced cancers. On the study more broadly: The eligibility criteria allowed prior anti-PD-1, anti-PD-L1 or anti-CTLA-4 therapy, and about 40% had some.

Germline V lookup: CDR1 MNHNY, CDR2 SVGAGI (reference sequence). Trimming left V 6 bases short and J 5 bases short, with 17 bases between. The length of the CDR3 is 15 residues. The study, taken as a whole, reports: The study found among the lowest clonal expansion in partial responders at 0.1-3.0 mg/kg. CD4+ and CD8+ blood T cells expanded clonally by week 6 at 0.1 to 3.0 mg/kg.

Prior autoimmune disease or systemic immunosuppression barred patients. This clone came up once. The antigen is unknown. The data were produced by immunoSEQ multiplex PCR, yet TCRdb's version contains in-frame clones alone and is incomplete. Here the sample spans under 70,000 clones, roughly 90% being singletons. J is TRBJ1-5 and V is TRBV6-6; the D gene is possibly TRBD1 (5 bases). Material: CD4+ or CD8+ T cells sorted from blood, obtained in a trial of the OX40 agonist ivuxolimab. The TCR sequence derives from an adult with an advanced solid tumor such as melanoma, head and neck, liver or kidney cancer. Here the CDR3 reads CASSQGLPQYQPQHF. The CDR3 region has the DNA TGTGCCAGCAGCCAGGGACTCCCTCAATATCAGCCCCAGCATTTT.